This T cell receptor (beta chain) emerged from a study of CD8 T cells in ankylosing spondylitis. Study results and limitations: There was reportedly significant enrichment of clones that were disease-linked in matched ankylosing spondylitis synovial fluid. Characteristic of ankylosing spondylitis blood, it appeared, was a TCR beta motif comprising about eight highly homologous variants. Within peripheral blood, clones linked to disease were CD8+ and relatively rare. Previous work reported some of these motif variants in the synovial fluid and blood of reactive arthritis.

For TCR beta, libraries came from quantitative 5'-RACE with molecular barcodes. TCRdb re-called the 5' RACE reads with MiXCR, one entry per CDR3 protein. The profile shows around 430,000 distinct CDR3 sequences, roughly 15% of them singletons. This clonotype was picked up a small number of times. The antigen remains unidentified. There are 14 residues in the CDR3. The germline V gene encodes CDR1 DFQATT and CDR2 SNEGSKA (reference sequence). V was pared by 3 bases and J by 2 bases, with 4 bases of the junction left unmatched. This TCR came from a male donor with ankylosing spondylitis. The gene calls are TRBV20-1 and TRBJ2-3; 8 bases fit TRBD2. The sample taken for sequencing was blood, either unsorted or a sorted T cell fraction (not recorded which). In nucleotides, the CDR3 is TGCAGTGCTAGTCTGCGGGGGGACACAGATACGCAGTATTTT. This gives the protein CSASLRGDTDTQYF.